This paragraph covers one T cell receptor (beta chain) sequence. This clonotype was detected ten times or more. Its antigen is still unknown. There are no base qualities to consult, and no much larger clone falls within one base. This specimen comes from a study of breast tumors, draining lymph nodes, adjacent tissues (dated by TCRdb to the mid-2010s). About the study as a whole: TCR beta repertoires were compared across tumor, adjacent nontumor tissue and axillary lymph nodes obtained from breast cancer patients. The study aimed to assess the relationships and possible T-cell exchange between tumor, surrounding tissue and draining lymph node repertoires in human breast cancer. Overall study results and their limits: The data were considered consistent with the idea that most tumor T cells come from the lymph node and then expand in tumor tissue. In luminal-like breast cancer, tumor and nontumor tissue repertoires resembled each other significantly more than in basal-like breast cancer. Tumors showed preferential V and J gene usage, and their T-cell repertoire diversity fell below that of lymph nodes yet above that of nontumor tissue. The conclusion that tumor T cells originate in lymph nodes was framed as consistent with a hypothesis rather than directly demonstrated.

The cysteine opens and the phenylalanine closes a CDR3 of 15 amino acids. Solely the CDR3 DNA is kept, with 45 bases framed from the first base. The germline V gene specifies SGHRS as CDR1 and YFSETQ as CDR2. V sheds 0 bases and J sheds 10 bases, leaving 17 bases between their ends. TCRdb shows the sequencer as Illumina HiSeq 2000. TCR beta chain libraries were generated through multiplex PCR amplification. High-throughput sequencing was used to analyze the amplified TCR beta chain products. The public reads were run again by TCRdb, first through fastp at Q25 and then through MiXCR, and only productive beta chains were kept. Every distinct CDR3 protein forms one entry, paired with its most common genes and DNA. This sample has under 300,000 distinct CDR3 sequences in its table, and approximately 36% of those were observed once. 3% to 4% of the sample comes from the top ten. Lymph node samples came from the axillary draining lymph nodes of breast cancer patients.

The receptor was derived from a female donor with breast cancer. Some clones in this sample may be carry-over from other donors' samples. The sample was axillary lymph node tissue. The chain joins TRBV5-1 to TRBJ2-1, and the D gene may be TRBD1, 6 bases matching. The CDR3 protein: CASSLGGIPQGEQFF. The base sequence is TGCGCCAGCAGCTTGGGGGGGATCCCCCAGGGGGAGCAGTTCTTC. Where the CDR3 stops, the reference TRBV5-1 and TRBJ2-1 genes take over; the full variable domain is KAGVTQTPRYLIKTRGQQVTLSCSPISGHRSVSWYQQTPGQGLQFLFEYFSETQRNKGNFPGRFSGRQFSNSRSEMNVSTLELGDSALYLCASSLGGIPQGEQFFGPGTRLTVL.